Included here is one T cell receptor (beta chain) sequence, with context. Unique molecular identifiers tagged the TCRbeta library. TCRdb reanalysed the PCR reads using MiXCR and keeps one entry per CDR3 protein. In the table there are approximately 240,000 distinct CDR3 sequences, 9.7% of which are singletons. This sample is drawn from a study of T-cell reconstitution after alpha-beta-depleted transplantation in children. This CDR3 comprises 17 residues. In germline, CDR1 is SGHAT, CDR2 FQNNGV. The rearrangement joins TRBV11-2 to TRBJ2-1; D is possibly TRBD2 (6 bases). The J call is in doubt because the DNA end fits TRBJ2-7 better. This clonotype originated in a human donor who donated a stem cell graft to a child with SCID. The material sequenced was PBMCs from the stem cell graft donor, taken from the stem cell graft. The CDR3 here is CASSLGGVRGTFNEQYF. In DNA form, the CDR3 reads TGTGCCAGCAGCTTAGGGGGGGTACGGGGAACCTTCAATGAGCAGTACTTC.